This T cell receptor beta chain was captured by sequencing in a study of blood T cell repertoires in COVID-19. Turning to the study itself: Samples came from the United States, Italy and Spain, spanning acute and convalescent COVID-19. T cells, B-cell-depleted T cells, or PBMCs supplied cDNA or gDNA.

There are 15 residues in the CDR3. V was pared by 5 bases and J by 3 bases, with 9 bases of the junction left unmatched. Germline values: CDR1 LGHDT, CDR2 YNNKEL (reference sequence). As originally analysed: From reference gene primer amplification, estimates of nucleated cell counts were derived. Sequenced by immunoSEQ multiplex PCR; TCRdb stores in-frame clones only, minus some. Clone size and V and J calls were adopted from that table, with D and trimming inferred from the DNA. The data contain roughly 260,000 clones, approximately 89% of them seen just once; the ten biggest clones take up 2% to 2.5%.

The TCR comes from a woman aged 50 to 65 with acute or convalescent COVID-19. This sequence joins TRBV3-1 (or the pseudogene TRBV3-2) and TRBJ2-7, with 8 bases that match TRBD2. Sequenced sample: peripheral blood. CDR3 coding DNA: TGTGCCAGCAGCTCTGAGCGGGAGCTAAACTACGAGCAGTACTTC. It specifies CASSSERELNYEQYF.